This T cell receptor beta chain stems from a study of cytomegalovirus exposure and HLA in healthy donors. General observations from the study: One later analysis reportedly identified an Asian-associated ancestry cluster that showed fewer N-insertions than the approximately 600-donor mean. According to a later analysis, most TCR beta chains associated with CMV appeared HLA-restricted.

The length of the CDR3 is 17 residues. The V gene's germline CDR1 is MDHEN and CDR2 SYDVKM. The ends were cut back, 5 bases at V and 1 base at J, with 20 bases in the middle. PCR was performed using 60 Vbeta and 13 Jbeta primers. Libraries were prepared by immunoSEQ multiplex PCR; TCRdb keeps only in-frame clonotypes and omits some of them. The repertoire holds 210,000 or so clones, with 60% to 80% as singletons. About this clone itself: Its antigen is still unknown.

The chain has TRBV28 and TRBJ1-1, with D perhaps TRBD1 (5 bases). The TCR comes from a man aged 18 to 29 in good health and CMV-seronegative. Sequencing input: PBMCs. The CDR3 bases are TGTGCCAGCAGTCGGATTGTCGCTGGGGCAGAGAACACTGAAGCTTTCTTT. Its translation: CASSRIVAGAENTEAFF.